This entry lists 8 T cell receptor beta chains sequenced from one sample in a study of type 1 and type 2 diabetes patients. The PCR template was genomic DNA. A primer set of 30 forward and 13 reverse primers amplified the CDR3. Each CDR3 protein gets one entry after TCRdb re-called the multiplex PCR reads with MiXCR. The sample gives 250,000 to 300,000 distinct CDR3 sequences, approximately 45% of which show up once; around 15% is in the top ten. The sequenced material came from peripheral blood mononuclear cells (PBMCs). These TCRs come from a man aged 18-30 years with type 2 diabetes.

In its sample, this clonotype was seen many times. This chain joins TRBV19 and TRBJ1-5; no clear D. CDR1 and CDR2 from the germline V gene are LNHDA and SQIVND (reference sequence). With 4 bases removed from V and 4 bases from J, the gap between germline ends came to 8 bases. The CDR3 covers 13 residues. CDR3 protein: CASSRAANQPQHF. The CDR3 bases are TGTGCCAGTAGTAGGGCAGCGAATCAGCCCCAGCATTTT.

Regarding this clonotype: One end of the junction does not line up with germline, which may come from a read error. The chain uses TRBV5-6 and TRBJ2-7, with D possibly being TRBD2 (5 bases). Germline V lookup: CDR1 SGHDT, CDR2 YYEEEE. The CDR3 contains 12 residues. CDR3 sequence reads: CASSLSDYELYF. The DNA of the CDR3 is TGTGCCAGCAGCTTATCCGACTACGAGCTGTACTTC.

The CDR3 DNA reads as TGCGCCAGCAGCCCGCGGCCCGACGCTGACTATGGCTACACCTTC. Protein sequence: CASSPRPDADYGYTF. This chain joins TRBV5-1 and TRBJ1-2; D is unresolved. The germline CDR1 and CDR2 sequences are SGHRS and YFSETQ. The CDR3 has 15 amino acids. The V end was cut by 4 bases, the J end by 3 bases, with 16 bases between.

CDR3 sequence reads: CASSGAWAYEQYF. The DNA of the CDR3 is TGTGCCAGCAGTGGTGCGTGGGCCTACGAGCAGTACTTC. This rearrangement joins TRBV6-1 to TRBJ2-7; D unresolved. CDR1 and CDR2 from the germline V gene are MNHNS and SASEGT. This CDR3 spans 13 amino acids. Trimming left V 4 bases short and J 2 bases short, with 9 bases between.

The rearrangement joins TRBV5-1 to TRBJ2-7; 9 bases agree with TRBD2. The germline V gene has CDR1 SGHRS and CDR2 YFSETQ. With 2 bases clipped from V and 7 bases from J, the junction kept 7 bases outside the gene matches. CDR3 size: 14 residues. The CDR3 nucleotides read TGCGCCAGCAGCTTAGGACTAGCGAGGACTGAGCAGTACTTC. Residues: CASSLGLARTEQYF.

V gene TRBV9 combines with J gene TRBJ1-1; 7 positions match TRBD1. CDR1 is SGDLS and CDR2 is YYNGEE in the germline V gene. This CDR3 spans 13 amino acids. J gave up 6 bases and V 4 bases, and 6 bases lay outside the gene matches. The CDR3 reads CASSMDRFSEAFF. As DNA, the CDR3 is TGTGCCAGCAGCATGGACAGGTTCTCTGAAGCTTTCTTT.

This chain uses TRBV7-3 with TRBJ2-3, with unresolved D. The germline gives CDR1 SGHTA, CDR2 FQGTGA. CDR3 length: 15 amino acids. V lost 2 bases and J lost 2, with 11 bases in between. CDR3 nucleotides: TGTGCCAGCAGCTTAGTAGGGCTCCTCACAGATACGCAGTATTTT. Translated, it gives CASSLVGLLTDTQYF.

CDR3 in DNA: TGTGCCAGCAGACCCTGGCCCCCATATAATTCACCCCTCCACTTT. The encoded protein is CASRPWPPYNSPLHF. The chain couples TRBV7-2 to TRBJ1-6; no reliable D call. CDR3 length equals 15 residues. V dropped 6 bases and J dropped 4 bases, with 13 bases sitting between them. The germline V gene has CDR1 SGHTA and CDR2 FQGNSA. The whole variable domain, filled in from reference TRBV7-2 and TRBJ1-6, reads GAGVSQSPSNKVTEKGKDVELRCDPISGHTALYWYRQSLGQGLEFLIYFQGNSAPDKSGLPSDRFSAERTGGSVSTLTIQRTQQEDSAVYLCASRPWPPYNSPLHFGNGTRLTVT.